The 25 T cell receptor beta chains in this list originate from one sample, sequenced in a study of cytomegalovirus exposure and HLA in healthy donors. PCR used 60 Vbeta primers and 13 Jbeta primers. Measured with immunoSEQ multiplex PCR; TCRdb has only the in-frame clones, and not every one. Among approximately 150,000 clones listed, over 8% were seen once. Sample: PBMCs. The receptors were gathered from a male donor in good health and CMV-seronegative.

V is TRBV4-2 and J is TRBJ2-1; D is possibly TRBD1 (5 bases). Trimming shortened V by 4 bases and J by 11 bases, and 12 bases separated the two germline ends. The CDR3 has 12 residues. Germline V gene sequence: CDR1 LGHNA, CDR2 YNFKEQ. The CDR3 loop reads CASSPKQGKQFF. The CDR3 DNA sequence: TGTGCCAGCAGCCCTAAGCAGGGTAAGCAGTTCTTC.

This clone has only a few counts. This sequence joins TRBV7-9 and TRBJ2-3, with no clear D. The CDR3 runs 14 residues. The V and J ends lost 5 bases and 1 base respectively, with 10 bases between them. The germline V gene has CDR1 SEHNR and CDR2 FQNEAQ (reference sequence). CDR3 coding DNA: TGTGCCAGCAGCACCTTACAAGGCACAGATACGCAGTATTTT. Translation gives CASSTLQGTDTQYF.

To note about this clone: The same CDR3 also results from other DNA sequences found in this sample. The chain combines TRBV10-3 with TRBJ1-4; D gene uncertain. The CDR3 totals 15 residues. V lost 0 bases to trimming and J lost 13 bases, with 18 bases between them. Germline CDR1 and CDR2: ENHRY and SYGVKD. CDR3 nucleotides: TGTGCCATCAGTGAGTCGGCCAAGGAGGGCGTGAGACTGTTTTTT. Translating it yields CAISESAKEGVRLFF.

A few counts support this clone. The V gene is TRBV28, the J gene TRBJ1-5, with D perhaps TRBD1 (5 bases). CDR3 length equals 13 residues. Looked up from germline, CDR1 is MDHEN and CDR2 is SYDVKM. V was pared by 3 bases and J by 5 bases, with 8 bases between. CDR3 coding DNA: TGTGCCAGCAGTTTCGGGGGATATCAGCCCCAGCATTTT. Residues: CASSFGGYQPQHF. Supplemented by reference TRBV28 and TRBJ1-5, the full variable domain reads DVKVTQSSRYLVKRTGEKVFLECVQDMDHENMFWYRQDPGLGLRLIYFSYDVKMKEKGDIPEGYSVSREKKERFSLILESASTNQTSMYLCASSFGGYQPQHFGDGTRLSIL.

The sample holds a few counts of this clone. The DNA for the CDR3 is TGTGCCAGCAGACCCCGAGGAGGGAGCGAGCAGTACTTC. Translating it yields CASRPRGGSEQYF. This chain links TRBV27 with TRBJ2-7; a possible D gene is TRBD2 (6 bases). V lost 6 bases and J 6 bases, leaving 15 bases between the germline ends. The CDR3 sequence is 13 residues long. Germline V gene data show CDR1 as MNHEY and CDR2 as SMNVEV (reference sequence).

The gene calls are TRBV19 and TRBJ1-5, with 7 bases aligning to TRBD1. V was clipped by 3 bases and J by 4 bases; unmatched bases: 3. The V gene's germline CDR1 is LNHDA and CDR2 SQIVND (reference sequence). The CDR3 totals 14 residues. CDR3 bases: TGTGCCAGTAGTATGACAGGGACAAATCAGCCCCAGCATTTT. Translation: CASSMTGTNQPQHF.

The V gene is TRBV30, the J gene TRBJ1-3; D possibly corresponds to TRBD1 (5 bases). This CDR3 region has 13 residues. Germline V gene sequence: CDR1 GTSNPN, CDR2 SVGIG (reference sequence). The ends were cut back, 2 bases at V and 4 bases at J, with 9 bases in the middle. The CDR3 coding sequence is TGTGCCTGGAGTCGGCCAGGGGGAAACACCATATATTTT. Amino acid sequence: CAWSRPGGNTIYF.

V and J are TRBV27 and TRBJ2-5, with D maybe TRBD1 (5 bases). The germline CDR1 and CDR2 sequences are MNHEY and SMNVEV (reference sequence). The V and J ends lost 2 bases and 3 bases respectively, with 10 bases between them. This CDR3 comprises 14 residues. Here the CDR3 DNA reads TGTGCCAGCAGTTTAAGACAGAAAAAAGAGACCCAGTACTTC. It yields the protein CASSLRQKKETQYF.

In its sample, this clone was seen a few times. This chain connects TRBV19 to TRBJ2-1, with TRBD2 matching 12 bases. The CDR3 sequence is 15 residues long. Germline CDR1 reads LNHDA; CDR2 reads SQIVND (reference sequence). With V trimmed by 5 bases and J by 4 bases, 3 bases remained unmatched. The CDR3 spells CASSLGTSGYNEQFF. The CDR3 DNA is TGTGCCAGTAGTCTCGGGACTAGCGGGTACAATGAGCAGTTCTTC.

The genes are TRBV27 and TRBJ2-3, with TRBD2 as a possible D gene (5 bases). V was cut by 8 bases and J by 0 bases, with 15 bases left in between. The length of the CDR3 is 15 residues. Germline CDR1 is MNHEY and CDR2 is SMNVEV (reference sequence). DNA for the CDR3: TGTGCCAGCCAACCAAAGCGGCCCAGCACAGATACGCAGTATTTT. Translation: CASQPKRPSTDTQYF.

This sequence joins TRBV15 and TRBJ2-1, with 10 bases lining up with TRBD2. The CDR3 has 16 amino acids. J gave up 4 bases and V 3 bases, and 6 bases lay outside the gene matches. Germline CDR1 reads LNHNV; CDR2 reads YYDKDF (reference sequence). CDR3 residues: CATSSERGGIYNEQFF. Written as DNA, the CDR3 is TGTGCCACCAGCAGCGAGCGGGGGGGGATTTACAATGAGCAGTTCTTC. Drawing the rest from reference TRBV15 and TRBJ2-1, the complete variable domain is DAMVIQNPRYQVTQFGKPVTLSCSQTLNHNVMYWYQQKSSQAPKLLFHYYDKDFNNEADTPDNFQSRRPNTSFCFLDIRSPGLGDTAMYLCATSSERGGIYNEQFFGPGTRLTVL.

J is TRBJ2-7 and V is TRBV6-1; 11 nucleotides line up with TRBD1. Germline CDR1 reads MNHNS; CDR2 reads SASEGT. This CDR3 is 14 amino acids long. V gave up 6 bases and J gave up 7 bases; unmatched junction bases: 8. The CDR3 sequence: CASRADRGRWEQYF. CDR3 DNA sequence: TGTGCCAGCAGAGCGGACAGGGGGCGGTGGGAGCAGTACTTC.

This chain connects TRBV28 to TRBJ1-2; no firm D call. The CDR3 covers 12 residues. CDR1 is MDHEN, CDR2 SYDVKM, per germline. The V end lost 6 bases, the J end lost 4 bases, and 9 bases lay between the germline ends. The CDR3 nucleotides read TGTGCCAGCAGCGCAGATCTCTATGGCTACACCTTC. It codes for CASSADLYGYTF.

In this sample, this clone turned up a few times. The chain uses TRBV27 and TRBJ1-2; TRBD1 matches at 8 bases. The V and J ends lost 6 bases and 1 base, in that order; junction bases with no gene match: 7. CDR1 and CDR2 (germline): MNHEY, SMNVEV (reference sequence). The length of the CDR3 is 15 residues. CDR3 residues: CASSLNRGFNYGYTF. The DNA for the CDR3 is TGTGCCAGCAGCTTAAACAGGGGGTTTAACTATGGCTACACCTTC.

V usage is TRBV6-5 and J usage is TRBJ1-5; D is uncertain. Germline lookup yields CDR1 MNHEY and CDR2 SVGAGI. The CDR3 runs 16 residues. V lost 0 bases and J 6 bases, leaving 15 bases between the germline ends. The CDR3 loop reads CASSYSIPGSGQPQHF. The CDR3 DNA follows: TGTGCCAGCAGTTACTCGATTCCAGGCTCAGGTCAGCCCCAGCATTTT.

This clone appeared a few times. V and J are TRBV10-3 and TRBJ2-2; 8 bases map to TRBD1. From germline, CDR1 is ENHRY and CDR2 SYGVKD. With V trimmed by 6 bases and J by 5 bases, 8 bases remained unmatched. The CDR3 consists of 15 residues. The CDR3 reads CAISDSGGNTGELFF. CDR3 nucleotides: TGTGCCATCAGCGATTCAGGGGGCAATACCGGGGAGCTGTTTTTT.

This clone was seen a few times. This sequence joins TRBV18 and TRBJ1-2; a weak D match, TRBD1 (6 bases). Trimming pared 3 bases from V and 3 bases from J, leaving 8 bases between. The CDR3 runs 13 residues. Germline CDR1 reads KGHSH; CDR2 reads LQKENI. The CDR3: CASSPRQDYGYTF. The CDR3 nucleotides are TGTGCCAGCTCACCTCGACAGGACTATGGCTACACCTTC.

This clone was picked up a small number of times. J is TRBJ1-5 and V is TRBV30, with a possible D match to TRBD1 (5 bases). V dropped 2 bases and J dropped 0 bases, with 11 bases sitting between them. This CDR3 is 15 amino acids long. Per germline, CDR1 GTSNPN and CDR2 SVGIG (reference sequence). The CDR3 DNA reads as TGTGCCTGGAGTCAAACAGGCCTTAGCAATCAGCCCCAGCATTTT. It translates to CAWSQTGLSNQPQHF.

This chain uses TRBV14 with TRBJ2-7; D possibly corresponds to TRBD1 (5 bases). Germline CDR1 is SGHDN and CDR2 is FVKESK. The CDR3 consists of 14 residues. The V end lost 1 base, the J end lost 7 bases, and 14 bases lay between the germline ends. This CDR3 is CASSQGARVREQYF. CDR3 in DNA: TGTGCCAGCAGCCAAGGTGCCAGGGTAAGGGAGCAGTACTTC.

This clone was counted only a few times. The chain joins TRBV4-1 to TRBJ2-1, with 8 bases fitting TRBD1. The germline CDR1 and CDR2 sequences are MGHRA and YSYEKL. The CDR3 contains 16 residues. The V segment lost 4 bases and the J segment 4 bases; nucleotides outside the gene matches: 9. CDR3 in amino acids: CASSRTPGQEYNEQFF. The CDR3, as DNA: TGCGCCAGCAGCCGCACCCCGGGACAGGAGTACAATGAGCAGTTCTTC.

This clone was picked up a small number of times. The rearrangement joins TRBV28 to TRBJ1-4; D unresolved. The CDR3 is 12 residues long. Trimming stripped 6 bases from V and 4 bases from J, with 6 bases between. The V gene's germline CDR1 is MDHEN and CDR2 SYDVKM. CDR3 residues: CASSVHNEKLFF. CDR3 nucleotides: TGTGCCAGCAGCGTACATAATGAAAAACTGTTTTTT.

The CDR3 reads CASRFTGVPNQPQHF. The DNA for the CDR3 is TGTGCCAGCAGATTTACAGGGGTCCCCAATCAGCCCCAGCATTTT. This chain uses TRBV28 with TRBJ1-5; 7 bases agree with TRBD1. This CDR3 is 15 amino acids long. Germline V gene data show CDR1 as MDHEN and CDR2 as SYDVKM. J was trimmed by 3 bases and V by 6 bases; bases with no gene match: 8.

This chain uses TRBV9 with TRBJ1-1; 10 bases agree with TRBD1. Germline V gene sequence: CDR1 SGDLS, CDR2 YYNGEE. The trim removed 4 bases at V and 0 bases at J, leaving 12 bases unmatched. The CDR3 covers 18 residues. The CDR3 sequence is CASSLGTGAISVNTEAFF. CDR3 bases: TGTGCCAGCAGCCTAGGGACAGGGGCAATATCAGTGAACACTGAAGCTTTCTTT.

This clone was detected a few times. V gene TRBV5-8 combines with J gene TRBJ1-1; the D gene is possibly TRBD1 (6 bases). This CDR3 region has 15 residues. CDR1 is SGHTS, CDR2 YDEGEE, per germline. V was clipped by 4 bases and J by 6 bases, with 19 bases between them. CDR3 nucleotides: TGTGCCAGCAGCCTTACAGGGTTTTCACTTCCTGAAGCTTTCTTT. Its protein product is CASSLTGFSLPEAFF.

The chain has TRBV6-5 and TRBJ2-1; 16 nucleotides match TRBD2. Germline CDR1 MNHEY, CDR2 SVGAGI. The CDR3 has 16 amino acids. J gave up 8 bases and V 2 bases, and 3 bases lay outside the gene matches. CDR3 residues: CASSYQGLAGGDEQFF. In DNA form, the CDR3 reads TGTGCCAGCAGTTACCAGGGACTAGCGGGAGGGGATGAGCAGTTCTTC.